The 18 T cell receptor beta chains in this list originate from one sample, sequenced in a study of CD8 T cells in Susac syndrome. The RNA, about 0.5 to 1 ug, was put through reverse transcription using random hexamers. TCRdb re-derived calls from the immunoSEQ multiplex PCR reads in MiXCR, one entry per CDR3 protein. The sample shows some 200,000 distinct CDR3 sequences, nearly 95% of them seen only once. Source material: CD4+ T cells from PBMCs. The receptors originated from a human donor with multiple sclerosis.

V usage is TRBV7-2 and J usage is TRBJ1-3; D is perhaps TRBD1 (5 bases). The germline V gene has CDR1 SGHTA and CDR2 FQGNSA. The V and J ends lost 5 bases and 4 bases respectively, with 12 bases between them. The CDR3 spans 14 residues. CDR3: CASSLPGEGNTIYF. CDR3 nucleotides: TGTGCCAGCAGCCTTCCGGGGGAGGGAAACACCATATATTTT.

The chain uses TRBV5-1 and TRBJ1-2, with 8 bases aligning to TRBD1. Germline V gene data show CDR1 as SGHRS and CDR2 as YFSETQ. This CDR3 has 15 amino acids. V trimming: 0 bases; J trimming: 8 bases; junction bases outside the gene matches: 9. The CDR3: CASSLEAQGAGGYTF. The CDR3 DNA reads TGCGCCAGCAGCTTGGAGGCCCAGGGGGCTGGGGGCTACACCTTC.

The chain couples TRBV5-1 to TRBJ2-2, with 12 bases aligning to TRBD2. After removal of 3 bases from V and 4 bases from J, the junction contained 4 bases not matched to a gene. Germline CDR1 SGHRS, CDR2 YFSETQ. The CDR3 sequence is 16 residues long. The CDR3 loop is CASSSSGRGGTGELFF. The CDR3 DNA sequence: TGCGCCAGCAGCTCTAGCGGGAGGGGCGGCACCGGGGAGCTGTTTTTT.

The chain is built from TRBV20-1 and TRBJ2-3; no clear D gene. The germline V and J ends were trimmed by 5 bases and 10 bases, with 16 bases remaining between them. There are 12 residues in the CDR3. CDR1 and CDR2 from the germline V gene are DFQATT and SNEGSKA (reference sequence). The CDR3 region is CSAHNAGRSQYF. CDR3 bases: TGCAGTGCTCACAACGCAGGCCGTTCGCAGTATTTT.

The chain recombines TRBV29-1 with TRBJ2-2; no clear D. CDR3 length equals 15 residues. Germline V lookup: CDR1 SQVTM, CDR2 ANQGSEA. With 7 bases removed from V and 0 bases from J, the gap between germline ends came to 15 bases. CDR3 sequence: CSAVEGVTNTGELFF. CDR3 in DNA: TGCAGCGCCGTGGAAGGAGTCACGAACACCGGGGAGCTGTTTTTT.

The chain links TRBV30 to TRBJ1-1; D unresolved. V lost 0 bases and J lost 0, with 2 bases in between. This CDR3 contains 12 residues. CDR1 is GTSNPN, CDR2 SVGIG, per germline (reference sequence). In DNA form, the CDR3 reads TGTGCCTGGAGTGTAATGAACACTGAAGCTTTCTTT. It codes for CAWSVMNTEAFF.

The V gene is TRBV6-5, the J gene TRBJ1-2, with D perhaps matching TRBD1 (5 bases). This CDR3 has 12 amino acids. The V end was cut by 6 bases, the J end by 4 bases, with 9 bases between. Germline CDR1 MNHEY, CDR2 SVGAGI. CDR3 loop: CASRDTIYGYTF. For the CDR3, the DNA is TGTGCCAGCAGGGACACGATCTATGGCTACACCTTC.

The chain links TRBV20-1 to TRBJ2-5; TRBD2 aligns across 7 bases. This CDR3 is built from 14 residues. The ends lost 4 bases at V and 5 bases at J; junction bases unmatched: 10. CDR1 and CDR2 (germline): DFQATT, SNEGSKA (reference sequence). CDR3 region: CSATGLEVRETQYF. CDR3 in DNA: TGCAGTGCTACAGGACTAGAGGTCCGTGAGACCCAGTACTTC.

Here the CDR3 reads CASSPLVGHEAFF. In DNA, the CDR3 is TGTGCCAGCAGCCCCCTGGTGGGCCACGAAGCTTTCTTT. The genes are TRBV14 and TRBJ1-1; D call uncertain. Trimming took 4 bases from V and 8 from J, leaving 14 bases between them. This CDR3 region has 13 residues. The germline V gene has CDR1 SGHDN and CDR2 FVKESK.

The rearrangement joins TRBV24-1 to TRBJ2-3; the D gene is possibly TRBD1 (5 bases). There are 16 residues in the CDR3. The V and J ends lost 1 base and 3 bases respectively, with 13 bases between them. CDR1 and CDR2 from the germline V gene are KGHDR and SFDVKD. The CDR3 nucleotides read TGTGCCACCAGTGATTTCCCGCAGGGTCGGACAGATACGCAGTATTTT. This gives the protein CATSDFPQGRTDTQYF.

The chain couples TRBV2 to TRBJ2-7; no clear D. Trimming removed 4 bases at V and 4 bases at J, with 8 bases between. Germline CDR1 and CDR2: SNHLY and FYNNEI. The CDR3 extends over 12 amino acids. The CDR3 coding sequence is TGTGCCAGCAGTGGTACAGCTTACGAGCAGTACTTC. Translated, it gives CASSGTAYEQYF.

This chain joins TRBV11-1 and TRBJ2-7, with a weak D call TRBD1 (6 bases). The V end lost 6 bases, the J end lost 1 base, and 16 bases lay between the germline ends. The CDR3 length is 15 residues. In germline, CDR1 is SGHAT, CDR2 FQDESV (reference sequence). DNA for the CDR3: TGTGCCAGCAGAGTAAACCCCGACAGGTCCTACGAGCAGTACTTC. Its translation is CASRVNPDRSYEQYF.

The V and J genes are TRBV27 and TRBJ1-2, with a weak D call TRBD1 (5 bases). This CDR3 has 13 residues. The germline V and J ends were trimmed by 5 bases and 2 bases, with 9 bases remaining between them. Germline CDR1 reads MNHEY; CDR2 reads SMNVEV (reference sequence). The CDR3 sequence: CASSRDGNYGYTF. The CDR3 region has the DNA TGTGCCAGCAGTCGGGACGGCAACTATGGCTACACCTTC.

This CDR3 is CAWSVNGDQETQYF. The CDR3 DNA reads as TGTGCCTGGAGTGTCAACGGGGACCAAGAGACCCAGTACTTC. The chain uses TRBV30 and TRBJ2-5, with a possible D match to TRBD2 (5 bases). The ends were cut back, 0 bases at V and 0 bases at J, with 8 bases in the middle. The germline CDR1 and CDR2 sequences are GTSNPN and SVGIG (reference sequence). This CDR3 comprises 14 residues.

In DNA form, the CDR3 reads TGCGCCAGCAGCTTGCCGGGAAAGGACGGCACTGAAGCTTTCTTT. It specifies CASSLPGKDGTEAFF. J is TRBJ1-1 and V is TRBV5-1; the D is unclear. This CDR3 spans 15 amino acids. Germline values: CDR1 SGHRS, CDR2 YFSETQ. V was cut by 1 base and J by 4 bases, with 14 bases left in between. Complete variable domain (other parts from reference TRBV5-1 and TRBJ1-1): KAGVTQTPRYLIKTRGQQVTLSCSPISGHRSVSWYQQTPGQGLQFLFEYFSETQRNKGNFPGRFSGRQFSNSRSEMNVSTLELGDSALYLCASSLPGKDGTEAFFGQGTRLTVV.

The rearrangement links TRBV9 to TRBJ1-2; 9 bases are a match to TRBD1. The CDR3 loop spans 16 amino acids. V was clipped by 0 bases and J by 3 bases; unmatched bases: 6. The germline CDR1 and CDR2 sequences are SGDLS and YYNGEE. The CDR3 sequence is CASSVVSDRGYYGYTF. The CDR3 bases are TGTGCCAGCAGCGTAGTGTCGGACAGGGGTTACTATGGCTACACCTTC.

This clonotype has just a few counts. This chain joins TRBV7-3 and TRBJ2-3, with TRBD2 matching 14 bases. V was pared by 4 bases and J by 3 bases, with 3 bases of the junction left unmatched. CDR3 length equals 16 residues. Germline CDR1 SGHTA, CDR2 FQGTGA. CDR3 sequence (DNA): TGTGCCAGCAGCTCCAGACTAGCGGGGGGGACAGATACGCAGTATTTT. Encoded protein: CASSSRLAGGTDTQYF. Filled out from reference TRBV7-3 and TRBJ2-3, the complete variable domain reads GAGVSQTPSNKVTEKGKYVELRCDPISGHTALYWYRQSLGQGPEFLIYFQGTGAADDSGLPNDRFFAVRPEGSVSTLKIQRTERGDSAVYLCASSSRLAGGTDTQYFGPGTRLTVL.

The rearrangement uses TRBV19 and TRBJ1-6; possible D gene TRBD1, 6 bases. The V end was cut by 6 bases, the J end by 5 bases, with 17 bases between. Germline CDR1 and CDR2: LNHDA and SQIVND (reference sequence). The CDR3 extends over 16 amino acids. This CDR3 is CASRPYFRGNNSPLHF. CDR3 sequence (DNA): TGTGCCAGTAGGCCCTACTTCAGGGGTAATAATTCACCCCTCCACTTT.